The rows below give T cell receptor beta chains drawn from one sample of a study of technical replicates of blood from a few donors. Libraries were prepared by immunoSEQ multiplex PCR; TCRdb keeps only in-frame clonotypes and omits some of them. The sample yields 64,000 or so clones, 70% to 90% seen once. What was sequenced was PBMCs. Receptors were obtained from a human donor in good health. Some clones in this sample may be carry-over from other donors' samples. CDR3s include the opening cysteine and the closing phenylalanine or tryptophan. D genes are given only for firm matches. The size of a clone is reported for some rows only, either as once, few or many, or as a class for expanded clones.

abundance	v_gene	d_gene	j_gene	CDR3nt	CDR3aa
.	TRBV25-1	TRBD2	TRBJ2-1	TGTGCCAGCAGTGGATCCGGGACTAGCGGGGGCAACAATGAGCAGTTCTTC	CASSGSGTSGGNNEQFF
.	TRBV4-3	.	TRBJ2-5	TGCGCCAGCAGCCAAGACGTGTTGGCCAGTACCCGCCAAGAGACCCAGTACTTC	CASSQDVLASTRQETQYF
.	TRBV2	.	TRBJ1-2	TGTGCCAGCAGTGGTTTGACGGGTAACTATGGCTACACCTTC	CASSGLTGNYGYTF
once	TRBV18	.	TRBJ2-2	TGTGCCAGCTCATCCTCTAGTGCGACCGGGGAGCTGTTTTTT	CASSSSSATGELFF
.	TRBV6-5	TRBD2	TRBJ2-1	TGTGCCAGCAGTTACTTTAGCGGGAGCTCCTACAATGAGCAGTTCTTC	CASSYFSGSSYNEQFF
many	TRBV5-6	.	TRBJ1-2	TGTGCCAGCAGCTTTGGGGGGTTAAGGTTTAACTATGGCTACACCTTC	CASSFGGLRFNYGYTF
.	TRBV11-2	.	TRBJ2-3	TGTGCCAGCAGGACCGGGCGGGGGAAAGGGGGAGATACGCAGTATTTT	CASRTGRGKGGDTQYF
.	TRBV25-1	TRBD2	TRBJ2-1	TGTGCCAGCAGTGAATCCGGGGGGGTGTACAATGAGCAGTTCTTC	CASSESGGVYNEQFF
once	TRBV5-6	TRBD1	TRBJ1-6	TGTGCCAGCAGGGAACGGGACAGATATTCACCCCTCCACTTT	CASRERDRYSPLHF
.	TRBV7-9	TRBD1	TRBJ2-1	TGTGCCAGCAGCACCCTGACAGGGGGCGCGCACAATGAGCAGTTCTTC	CASSTLTGGAHNEQFF
.	TRBV7-9	.	TRBJ1-3	TGTGCCAGCAGCGCCGACAGATTTCTCTCTGGAAACACCATATATTTT	CASSADRFLSGNTIYF
.	TRBV19	TRBD1	TRBJ2-7	TGTGCCAGTAGTTTCCGGGACAGGGAAAACTACGAGCAGTACTTC	CASSFRDRENYEQYF
.	TRBV4-1	TRBD1	TRBJ1-1	TGCGCCAGCAGCCAAGAGCCTCACAGGGGCGGAAGAGGGAACACTGAAGCTTTCTTT	CASSQEPHRGGRGNTEAFF
.	TRBV4-1	TRBD2	TRBJ2-5	TGCGCCAGCAGCCAAGATCTTGGACTAGCGGTCCAAGAGACCCAGTACTTC	CASSQDLGLAVQETQYF
.	TRBV6-1	.	TRBJ2-3	TGTGCCAGCAAATTCTCGGGGGTTAGCACAGATACGCAGTATTTT	CASKFSGVSTDTQYF
.	TRBV18	.	TRBJ1-5	TGTGCCAGCTCACGGGGGGATAATCAGCCCCAGCATTTT	CASSRGDNQPQHF
.	TRBV2	.	TRBJ2-3	TGTGCCAGCAGTTCCTGGGCTAGCACAGATACGCAGTATTTT	CASSSWASTDTQYF
medium-sized	TRBV6-5	.	TRBJ2-3	TGTGCCAGCAGCCGCACTAGGACGGCAGATACGCAGTATTTT	CASSRTRTADTQYF
.	TRBV5-3	.	TRBJ2-5	TGTGCCAGAAGCACGACTAGGGGGCCTCAAGAGACCCAGTACTTC	CARSTTRGPQETQYF
.	TRBV6-1	.	TRBJ2-2	TGTGCCAGCAGCTACGGCACCGGGGAGCTGTTTTTT	CASSYGTGELFF
.	TRBV30	TRBD1	TRBJ1-2	TGTGCCTGGAACAGGGGGAAAGCGGGGGGCTACACCTTC	CAWNRGKAGGYTF
.	TRBV11-2	.	TRBJ2-7	TGTGCCAGCAGCTCGAGGGGGAGCTCCTACGAGCAGTACTTC	CASSSRGSSYEQYF
.	TRBV27	.	TRBJ1-3	TGTGCCAGCGGAAGGGAGCCTGGAAACACCATATATTTT	CASGREPGNTIYF
.	TRBV5-6	.	TRBJ2-4	TGTGCCAGCAGCTTAGGTCAGGTAGCCAAAAACATTCAGTACTTC	CASSLGQVAKNIQYF